This T cell receptor (beta chain) was sequenced in a study of a mutant IDH1 vaccine in newly diagnosed glioma (dated by TCRdb to 2020 to 2022). With regard to the full study: The roughly 32 treated patients were about 60% male and around 40% female, with a mean age of about 43 years. Peripheral blood was drawn at six visits: V03 (baseline), V05, V07, V10, V12 and V13. Longitudinal TCRB deep sequencing was performed for about two dozen treated patients wherever samples were available for exploratory analyses. Prior to enrollment, patients had been given standard therapy consisting of radiotherapy alone, temozolomide alone, or radiochemotherapy with temozolomide, with the combination given to most patients. Study-wide conclusions, independent of this receptor: Pseudoprogression seemed to be unrelated to changes in the top peripheral T cell clonotypes found by TCRB sequencing. Immune responses induced by the vaccine were seen in roughly 95% of patients across multiple MHC alleles. The authors noted that analyses of patient blood samples could not be reproduced because of sample limitations. Availability determined which PBMC samples were chosen for TCRB deep sequencing.

Sequences ENHRY (CDR1) and SYGVKD (CDR2) are obtained from the germline V gene. The CDR3 covers 13 residues, taking in both the cysteine and the phenylalanine. Here the CDR3 DNA is all that survives: 39 bases in frame from base 1. The junction carries 12 bases between V and J, which are trimmed by 6 bases and 4 bases respectively. This specimen's time point label, interpreted: baseline, week 1 (first vaccination visit). Per the publication, the treatment or condition label means: pre-vaccination baseline after standard-of-care therapy. All donors had newly diagnosed IDH1-mutant astrocytomas of WHO grade 3 or 4 that showed loss of nuclear ATRX. The samples were drawn from NOA16, a multicentre, single-arm, open-label phase I trial in Germany that tested a mutant IDH1 peptide vaccine in humans for the first time. Blood drawn at visit V03 was used as the baseline sample for immunogenicity testing. Genomic DNA for TCRB sequencing was extracted from EDTA blood using the DNeasy Blood and Tissue Kit.

Library preparation employed the immunoSEQ multiplex PCR assay. Rearranged TCR beta chain sequences were amplified using the hsTCRB Kit according to the manufacturer's protocol. Sequencing of TCRB libraries was carried out on an Illumina MiSeq. Per the authors' processing: Demultiplexing, trimming and gene mapping were performed with the kit vendor's proprietary platform. In its TCRdb copy, this immuneACCESS table keeps in-frame sequences only and misses some clones. Where compared with another copy, unresolved V genes explain less than half of these, and the others have no known cause. V, J and clone size are taken as reported in that table, and D and trimming were inferred from the DNA itself. Within this sample are about 88,000 clones, with around 79% of them counted one time only. Around 5% of the sample rests with the top ten. This clone has just one count. Its binding antigen is unknown. Qualities for individual bases were not recorded, and no much larger clone is one base off.

The material sequenced was PBMCs, taken from a glioma patient treated with radiotherapy, temozolomide or both. This sequence originates from a man aged 35 to 55 with glioma. Some clones in this sample may be carry-over from other donors' samples. The chain links TRBV10-3 with TRBJ1-2; the D gene is possibly TRBD1, with 5 bases matching. The CDR3 is CAISEARAYGYTF. Here is the DNA: TGTGCCATCAGCGAGGCCAGGGCCTATGGCTACACCTTC.